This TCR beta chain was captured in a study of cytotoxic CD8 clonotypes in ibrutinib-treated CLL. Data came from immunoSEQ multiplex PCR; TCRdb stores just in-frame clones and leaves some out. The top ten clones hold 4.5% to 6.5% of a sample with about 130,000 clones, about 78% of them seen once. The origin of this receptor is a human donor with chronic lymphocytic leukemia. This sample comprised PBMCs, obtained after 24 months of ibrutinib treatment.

CDR3 in amino acids: CASSSRTFTYEQYF. For the CDR3, the DNA is TGTGCCAGCAGTTCCCGGACATTTACCTACGAGCAGTACTTC. The chain uses TRBV6-1 and TRBJ2-7; perhaps TRBD1 as D (5 bases). The germline V gene has CDR1 MNHNS and CDR2 SASEGT. CDR3 length: 14 residues. Trimming left V 5 bases short and J 2 bases short, with 13 bases between.